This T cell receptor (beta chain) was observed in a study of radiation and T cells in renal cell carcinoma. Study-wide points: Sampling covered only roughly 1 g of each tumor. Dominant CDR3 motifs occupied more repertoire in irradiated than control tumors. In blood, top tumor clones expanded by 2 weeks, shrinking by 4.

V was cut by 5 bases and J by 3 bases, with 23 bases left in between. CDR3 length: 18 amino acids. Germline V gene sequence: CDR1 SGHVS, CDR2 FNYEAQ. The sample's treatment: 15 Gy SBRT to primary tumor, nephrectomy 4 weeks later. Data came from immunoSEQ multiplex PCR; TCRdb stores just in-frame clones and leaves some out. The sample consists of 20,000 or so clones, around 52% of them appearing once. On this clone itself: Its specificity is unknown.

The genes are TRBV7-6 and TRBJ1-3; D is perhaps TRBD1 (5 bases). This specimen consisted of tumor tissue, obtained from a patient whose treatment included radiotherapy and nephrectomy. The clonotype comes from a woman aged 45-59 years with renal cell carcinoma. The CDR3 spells CASSQWGGGGGDGNTIYF. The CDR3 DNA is TGTGCCAGCAGCCAGTGGGGCGGTGGAGGTGGTGATGGAAACACCATATATTTT.